This T cell receptor beta chain appears in the sequencing data of a study of shared clonotypes between healthy human individuals. Naive CD8 cells lacked CD45RO, underwent positive selection for CCR7 and left out terminally differentiated effector memory CD45RA+ cells. Profiling relied on immunoSEQ multiplex PCR, and the TCRdb table lists in-frame clones only, not all of them. The table includes 450,000 to 700,000 clones, nearly 97% detected once. This clone has only one observation. The V gene's germline CDR1 is MNHNY and CDR2 SVGAGI (reference sequence). The CDR3 sequence is 14 residues long. Trimming took 6 bases from V and 1 from J, leaving 13 bases between them.

This clonotype was obtained from a woman aged 25 to 39 in good health. The sequencing input was naive CD8+ T cells sorted from blood. The V and J genes are TRBV6-6 and TRBJ2-7; D gene unclear. The chain's CDR3 is CASSGSFESYEQYF. For the CDR3, the DNA is TGTGCCAGCAGCGGGTCTTTTGAATCCTACGAGCAGTACTTC.